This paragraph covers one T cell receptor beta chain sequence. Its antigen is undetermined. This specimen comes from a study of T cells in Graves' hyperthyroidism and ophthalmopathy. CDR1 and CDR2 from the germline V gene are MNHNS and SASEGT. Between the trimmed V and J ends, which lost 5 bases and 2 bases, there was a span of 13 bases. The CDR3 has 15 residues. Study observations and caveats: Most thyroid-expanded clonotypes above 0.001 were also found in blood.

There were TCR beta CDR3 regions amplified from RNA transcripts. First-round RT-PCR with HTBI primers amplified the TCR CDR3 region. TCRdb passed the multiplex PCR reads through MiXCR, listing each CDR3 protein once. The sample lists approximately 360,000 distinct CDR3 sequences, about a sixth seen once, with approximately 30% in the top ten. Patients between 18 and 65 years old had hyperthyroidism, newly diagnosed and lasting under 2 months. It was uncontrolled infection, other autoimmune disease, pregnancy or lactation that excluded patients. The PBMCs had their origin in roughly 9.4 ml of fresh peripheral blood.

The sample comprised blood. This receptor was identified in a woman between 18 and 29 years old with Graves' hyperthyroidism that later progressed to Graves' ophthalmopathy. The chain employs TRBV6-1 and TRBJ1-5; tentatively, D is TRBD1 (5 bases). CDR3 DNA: TGTGCCAGCAGTAGACAGACTTTGGGCAATCAGCCCCAGCATTTT. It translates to CASSRQTLGNQPQHF.